This TCR beta chain was captured by sequencing in a study of cytomegalovirus exposure and HLA in healthy donors. PCR used 60 Vbeta primers and 13 Jbeta primers. Measured with immunoSEQ multiplex PCR; TCRdb has only the in-frame clones, and not every one. The sample consists of roughly 180,000 clones, 80% of them appearing once. Germline V lookup: CDR1 SEHNR, CDR2 FQNEAQ (reference sequence). After removal of 5 bases from V and 0 bases from J, the junction contained 9 bases not matched to a gene. CDR3 length: 16 amino acids. The clonotype originates from a girl aged 5-17 years in good health and CMV-seropositive. This sequence joins TRBV7-9 and TRBJ1-2; 7 bases fit TRBD1. Sequenced: PBMCs. CDR3 in amino acids: CASSRWTGRTNYGYTF. CDR3 nucleotides: TGTGCCAGCAGCCGGTGGACAGGACGGACTAACTATGGCTACACCTTC.